A single sample gave rise to the 22 T cell receptor beta chains below, sequenced in a study of T cell repertoires in cytomegalovirus infection. Each CDR3 protein gets one entry after TCRdb re-called the reads with MiXCR. The sample lists 450,000 to 550,000 distinct CDR3 sequences, 15% to 20% occurring once. Sequenced material: CD8+ T cells from PBMCs. All receptors come from a human donor in good health (CMV status not recorded). Some clones in this sample may be carry-over from other donors' samples.

The genes are TRBV20-1 and TRBJ2-7, with D hard to call. Trimming pared 4 bases from V and 2 bases from J, leaving 12 bases between. This CDR3 comprises 13 residues. Germline V lookup: CDR1 DFQATT, CDR2 SNEGSKA (reference sequence). CDR3 amino acids: CSATTSITYEQYF. CDR3 DNA: TGCAGTGCTACTACCTCGATTACCTACGAGCAGTACTTC.

The chain carries TRBV19 and TRBJ2-2, with unresolved D. This CDR3 has 15 residues. The V end was cut by 5 bases, the J end by 2 bases, with 12 bases between. Per germline, CDR1 LNHDA and CDR2 SQIVND (reference sequence). CDR3 coding DNA: TGTGCCAGTAGTCTCCTTAGGAGAAACACCGGGGAGCTGTTTTTT. It yields the protein CASSLLRRNTGELFF.

This clonotype was seen many times. V gene TRBV4-2 combines with J gene TRBJ1-4, with TRBD1 as a possible D gene (5 bases). Per germline, CDR1 LGHNA and CDR2 YNFKEQ. The V gene lost 1 base and the J gene lost 3 bases, with 12 bases spanning the gap. This CDR3 is 16 amino acids long. CDR3 residues: CASSQARGRANEKLFF. CDR3 sequence (DNA): TGTGCCAGCAGCCAAGCCCGGGGGAGGGCTAATGAAAAACTGTTTTTT.

In this sample, this clonotype turned up a few times. This chain joins TRBV15 and TRBJ1-1; no clear D. The CDR3 has 15 residues. CDR1 is LNHNV, CDR2 YYDKDF, per germline (reference sequence). V was shortened by 0 bases and J by 1 base, with 9 bases between the two germline ends. DNA for the CDR3: TGTGCCACCAGCAGAGATCGGGCAAGGAACACTGAAGCTTTCTTT. Translation gives CATSRDRARNTEAFF.

This clonotype occurred a few times. The CDR3 is CASSLEGNPNYGYTF. CDR3 DNA sequence: TGTGCCAGCAGCTTGGAGGGGAATCCTAACTATGGCTACACCTTC. The rearrangement uses TRBV5-4 and TRBJ1-2, with a weak D call TRBD1 (5 bases). Germline CDR1 SGHNT, CDR2 YYREEE (reference sequence). The CDR3 covers 15 residues. Trimming cost V 0 bases and J 0 bases, with 9 bases left between them.

The V call is TRBV27, the J call TRBJ2-7, with D uncertain. V dropped 3 bases and J dropped 4 bases, with 19 bases sitting between them. Germline V lookup: CDR1 MNHEY, CDR2 SMNVEV (reference sequence). CDR3 length: 16 residues. DNA for the CDR3: TGTGCCAGCAGTTTCTCCCTCTCAAGGGTAGTATACGAGCAGTACTTC. Residues: CASSFSLSRVVYEQYF.

This clonotype was found many times. The gene calls are TRBV7-2 and TRBJ2-5; TRBD2 agrees at 10 bases. The CDR3 spans 16 residues. The junction had 7 bases not matched to a gene; V was cut back by 1 base and J by 5 bases. Germline values: CDR1 SGHTA, CDR2 FQGNSA. CDR3 DNA: TGTGCCAGCAGCTTAGGGGTAGCGGGGGGTGGGGAGACCCAGTACTTC. It encodes CASSLGVAGGGETQYF.

This clonotype is a singleton in its sample. The junction departs from the called germline gene at one end, perhaps through a read error. The chain is built from TRBV11-2 and TRBJ2-3, with TRBD2 matching 9 bases. The CDR3 has 17 amino acids. Germline assignment: CDR1 SGHAT and CDR2 FQNNGV. The CDR3 nucleotides are TGTGCCAGCAGCTTAGATGTAGCGGGGGCTAGCACAGATTCGCAGTATTTT. Amino acid sequence: CASSLDVAGASTDSQYF. The complete variable domain, with remaining parts taken from reference TRBV11-2 and TRBJ2-3, reads EAGVAQSPRYKIIEKRQSVAFWCNPISGHATLYWYQQILGQGPKLLIQFQNNGVVDDSQLPKDRFSAERLKGVDSTLKIQPAKLEDSAVYLCASSLDVAGASTDSQYFGPGTRLTVL.

The gene calls are TRBV27 and TRBJ2-7; D not certain. V was trimmed by 0 bases and J by 2 bases, leaving 11 bases between them. CDR3 length equals 15 residues. Per germline, CDR1 MNHEY and CDR2 SMNVEV (reference sequence). The CDR3 here is CASSLSAYPPYEQYF. CDR3 nucleotide sequence: TGTGCCAGCAGTTTATCCGCCTATCCCCCCTACGAGCAGTACTTC.

In the case of this clonotype: A read error may produce the germline difference seen at one junction end. The chain recombines TRBV2 with TRBJ2-7, with TRBD1 matching over 7 bases. CDR1 and CDR2 from the germline V gene are SNHLY and FYNNEI. CDR3 length: 14 amino acids. CDR3 residues: CVSGRIQQGREQYF. The CDR3 region has the DNA TGTGTCAGCGGCCGTATTCAACAGGGGCGGGAGCAGTACTTC.

This clonotype has at least ten counts. The chain carries TRBV28 and TRBJ2-1; D is possibly TRBD2 (7 bases). There are 18 residues in the CDR3. The germline V gene has CDR1 MDHEN and CDR2 SYDVKM. Trimming stripped 3 bases from V and 3 bases from J, with 21 bases between. This CDR3 is CASSFLAERGGGYNEQFF. CDR3 sequence (DNA): TGTGCCAGCAGTTTTCTAGCGGAGAGGGGGGGGGGCTACAATGAGCAGTTCTTC. Complete variable domain (other parts from reference TRBV28 and TRBJ2-1): DVKVTQSSRYLVKRTGEKVFLECVQDMDHENMFWYRQDPGLGLRLIYFSYDVKMKEKGDIPEGYSVSREKKERFSLILESASTNQTSMYLCASSFLAERGGGYNEQFFGPGTRLTVL.

The genes are TRBV6-6 and TRBJ1-3; no firm D call. CDR1 is MNHNY, CDR2 SVGAGI, per germline (reference sequence). With 6 bases removed from V and 4 bases from J, the gap between germline ends came to 10 bases. There are 13 residues in the CDR3. The chain's CDR3 is CASRGAKGNTIYF. The CDR3 bases are TGTGCCAGCAGGGGCGCGAAAGGAAACACCATATATTTT.

This clonotype was observed many times. J is TRBJ2-7 and V is TRBV25-1; TRBD2 aligns across 7 bases. Germline values: CDR1 MGHDK, CDR2 SYGVNS. J was trimmed by 0 bases and V by 4 bases; bases with no gene match: 9. The CDR3 is 16 residues long. This chain's CDR3 is CASSGPGGRDSYEQYF. The CDR3 bases are TGTGCCAGCAGTGGACCTGGGGGGAGGGACTCCTACGAGCAGTACTTC.

The rearrangement uses TRBV27 and TRBJ2-3; D is ambiguous. V was shortened by 7 bases and J by 10 bases, with 12 bases between the two germline ends. From germline, CDR1 is MNHEY and CDR2 SMNVEV (reference sequence). The CDR3 is made up of 11 amino acids. The CDR3: CASILGIAQYF. The CDR3 region has the DNA TGTGCCAGCATTCTGGGGATAGCGCAGTATTTT.

In this sample, this clonotype turned up many times. The chain employs TRBV7-6 and TRBJ1-1; 8 positions match TRBD1. V trimming: 4 bases; J trimming: 5 bases; junction bases outside the gene matches: 9. The length of the CDR3 is 15 residues. CDR1 is SGHVS, CDR2 FNYEAQ, per germline. The CDR3 is CASSYGQGGYTEAFF. In nucleotides, the CDR3 is TGTGCCAGCAGCTACGGACAGGGAGGTTATACTGAAGCTTTCTTT.

This clonotype was seen once. This may come from a read error, since a much larger clone is one base off. The CDR3 nucleotides are TGTGCCAGCAGAGAGGAATCGGGGAACTATGGCTACGCCTTC. Its translation: CASREESGNYGYAF. This chain links TRBV7-6 with TRBJ1-2; D is uncertain. The CDR3 totals 14 residues. Germline CDR1 SGHVS, CDR2 FNYEAQ.

The V call is TRBV2, the J call TRBJ1-1; D uncertain. The CDR3 totals 11 residues. Germline V gene lookup returns CDR1 SNHLY and CDR2 FYNNEI. Deletions cut 7 bases from V and 2 bases from J, with 5 bases between. This chain's CDR3 is CASKTNTEAFF. DNA of the CDR3: TGTGCCAGCAAAACAAACACTGAAGCTTTCTTT.

The chain uses TRBV19 and TRBJ1-5, with a possible D match to TRBD1 (5 bases). V lost 7 bases, J lost 1 base, and 20 bases lay in between. The CDR3 length is 17 residues. The germline CDR1 and CDR2 sequences are LNHDA and SQIVND (reference sequence). The CDR3 here is CASIPGGEVGSNQPQHF. The CDR3 coding sequence is TGTGCCAGTATCCCCGGAGGGGAGGTTGGGAGCAATCAGCCCCAGCATTTT.

This clonotype was counted ten times or more. CDR3 sequence (DNA): TGTGCCAGCAGCTTCTCAGGTTCGAACACTGAAGCTTTCTTT. It yields the protein CASSFSGSNTEAFF. The chain joins TRBV7-9 to TRBJ1-1; D call uncertain. The CDR3 runs 14 residues. Trimming shortened V by 3 bases and J by 1 base, and 9 bases separated the two germline ends. From germline, CDR1 is SEHNR and CDR2 FQNEAQ (reference sequence).

CDR3 sequence reads: CASSHLGQGGSYGYTF. Written as DNA, the CDR3 is TGTGCCAGCAGCCACCTCGGACAGGGAGGAAGCTATGGCTACACCTTC. The genes are TRBV3-1 and TRBJ1-2, with 8 bases that match TRBD1. Trimming took 3 bases from V and 4 from J; bases not matched to a gene: 10. Germline V gene sequence: CDR1 LGHDT, CDR2 YNNKEL (reference sequence). The CDR3 loop spans 16 amino acids.

V and J are TRBV4-2 and TRBJ1-4; 9 bases map to TRBD1. This CDR3 has 14 residues. Germline-derived CDR1 and CDR2 are LGHNA and YNFKEQ. Losses at the gene ends were 3 bases for V and 8 bases for J; bases not matched to a gene: 4. CDR3 nucleotides: TGTGCCAGCAGCCAGAGGACAGGGGAAGAAAAACTGTTTTTT. It encodes CASSQRTGEEKLFF.

At least ten counts were recorded for this clonotype. This rearrangement joins TRBV7-6 to TRBJ1-2; 7 nucleotides line up with TRBD1. This CDR3 contains 16 residues. Trimming at V came to 2 bases and at J to 0 bases, leaving 6 bases not matched to a gene. Germline V lookup: CDR1 SGHVS, CDR2 FNYEAQ. The CDR3 DNA reads as TGTGCCAGCAGCTTACTACGGGACAGCCCTAACTATGGCTACACCTTC. Translating it yields CASSLLRDSPNYGYTF. Based on the CDR3 plus reference TRBV7-6 and TRBJ1-2, the full variable domain is GAGVSQSPRYKVTKRGQDVALRCDPISGHVSLYWYRQALGQGPEFLTYFNYEAQQDKSGLPNDRFSAERPEGSISTLTIQRTEQRDSAMYRCASSLLRDSPNYGYTFGSGTRLTVV.